This T cell receptor beta chain was captured by sequencing in a study of vaccination and CD4 T cells after COVID-19. Overall study: With a range of 35 to 161, the median interval from diagnosis to drawing post-COVID samples was around 93 days.

Comment on this clonotype: The antigen is not known.

Scientists ran DNA taken from cultured CD4+ T cells through the Oncomine TCR Beta short-read assay for sequencing. Each CDR3 protein is one row after TCRdb ran MiXCR on the PCR reads. The sample has about 4,900 distinct CDR3 sequences; 25% to 30% are singletons. Treatment reported: roughly nine-day PBMC culture with coronavirus spike peptide pools or control peptides (ViraFEST assay). CD4+ T cells that came from the unexposed donor were collected before the COVID-19 pandemic (2011-2018). Trimming removed 8 bases from V and 6 bases from J; junction bases left unmatched: 11. CDR1 is LNHDA and CDR2 is SQIVND in the germline V gene (reference sequence). The CDR3 is 14 residues long.

The TCR was taken from a human donor in good health. The V and J genes are TRBV19 and TRBJ1-2; 8 bases are shared with TRBD1. Input material: CD4+ T cells from blood, cultured in vitro. The CDR3 nucleotides read TGTGCCAGTTATACAGGGGGGTCCTCCCATGGCTACACCTTC. It codes for CASYTGGSSHGYTF.